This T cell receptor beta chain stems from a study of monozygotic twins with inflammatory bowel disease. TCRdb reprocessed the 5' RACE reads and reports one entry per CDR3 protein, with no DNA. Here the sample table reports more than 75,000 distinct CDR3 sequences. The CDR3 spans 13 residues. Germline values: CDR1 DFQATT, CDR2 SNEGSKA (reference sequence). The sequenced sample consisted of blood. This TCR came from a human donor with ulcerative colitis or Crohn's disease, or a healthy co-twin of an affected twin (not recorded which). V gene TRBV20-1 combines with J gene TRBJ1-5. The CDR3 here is CSASRAGIQPQHF.